This T cell receptor beta chain was obtained from a study of lymphopenia after photon versus proton radiotherapy. Study-wide results and caveats: After the lymphocyte nadir, photon-treated repertoires showed oligoclonal expansion, especially of CD8+ Temra cells. Relative stability marked proton patients; photon patients lost diversity and naive cells.

On this clone: Its specificity is not known.

Some clones are missing from TCRdb's copy, which holds only in-frame ones; the method was immunoSEQ multiplex PCR. The data hold roughly 76,000 clones, with around 90% observed a single time. CDR1 and CDR2 (germline): LNHDA, SQIVND (reference sequence). V lost 1 base, J lost 2 bases, and 6 bases lay in between. CDR3 length equals 13 residues. The gene calls are TRBV19 and TRBJ2-7; D not resolved. This specimen consisted of peripheral blood, obtained from a patient treated with photon-based radiotherapy. The clonotype comes from a woman aged 35 to 49 with cholangiocarcinoma. CDR3 residues: CASSIGSTYEQYF. The CDR3 nucleotides read TGTGCCAGTAGTATAGGCAGTACCTACGAGCAGTACTTC.